The TCR beta chain described here comes from a study of lymphopenia after photon versus proton radiotherapy. Study-wide results and caveats: Larger post-nadir TCR diversity loss correlated inversely with survival in deceased patients. Only patients who died were analyzed for survival; proton advantage is unproven. Post-nadir diversity loss with photons came from oligoclonal expansion, particularly CD8+ Temra cells. Relative stability marked proton patients; photon patients lost diversity and naive cells.

Concerning this clone itself: As yet, its antigen is unknown.

Clones were sequenced by immunoSEQ multiplex PCR, and TCRdb holds only the in-frame ones, with some missing. The sample lists some 55,000 clones; approximately 82% were seen once. The CDR3 spans 16 residues. With 5 bases clipped from V and 8 bases from J, the junction kept 12 bases outside the gene matches. Germline lookup yields CDR1 MDHEN and CDR2 SYDVKM. J is TRBJ1-4 and V is TRBV28; 9 bases match TRBD1. This TCR derives from a man aged 50 or older with gastric cancer. This material consisted of peripheral blood, taken from a patient treated with photon-based radiotherapy. CDR3 protein: CASSIQHRGPEEKLFF. The CDR3 DNA reads TGTGCCAGCAGTATCCAGCACAGGGGGCCCGAAGAAAAACTGTTTTTT.